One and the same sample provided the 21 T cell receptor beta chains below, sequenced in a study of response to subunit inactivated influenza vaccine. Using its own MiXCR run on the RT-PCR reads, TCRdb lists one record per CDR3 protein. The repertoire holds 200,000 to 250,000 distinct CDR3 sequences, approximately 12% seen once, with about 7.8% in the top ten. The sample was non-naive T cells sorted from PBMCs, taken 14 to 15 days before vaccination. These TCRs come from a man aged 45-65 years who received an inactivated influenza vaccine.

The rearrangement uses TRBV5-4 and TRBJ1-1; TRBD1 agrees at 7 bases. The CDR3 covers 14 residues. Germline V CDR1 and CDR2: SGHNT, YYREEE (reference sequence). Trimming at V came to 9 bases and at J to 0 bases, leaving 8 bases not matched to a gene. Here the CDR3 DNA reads TGTGCCATCAGGGGGGGCGCGCTGAACACTGAAGCTTTCTTT. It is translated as CAIRGGALNTEAFF.

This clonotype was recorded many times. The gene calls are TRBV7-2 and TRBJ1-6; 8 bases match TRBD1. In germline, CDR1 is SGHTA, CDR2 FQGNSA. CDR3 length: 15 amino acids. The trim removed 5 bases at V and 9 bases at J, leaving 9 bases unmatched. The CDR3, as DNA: TGTGCCAGCAGCCCCCGGACAGGGCGGAGTTCACCCCTCCACTTT. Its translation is CASSPRTGRSSPLHF.

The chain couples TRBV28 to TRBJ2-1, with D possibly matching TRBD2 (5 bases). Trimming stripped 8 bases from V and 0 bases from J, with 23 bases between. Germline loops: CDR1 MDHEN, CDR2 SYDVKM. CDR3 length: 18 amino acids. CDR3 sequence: CASLKGGGVSSSYNEQFF. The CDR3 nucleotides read TGTGCCAGCCTCAAGGGTGGAGGAGTGAGTAGCTCCTACAATGAGCAGTTCTTC.

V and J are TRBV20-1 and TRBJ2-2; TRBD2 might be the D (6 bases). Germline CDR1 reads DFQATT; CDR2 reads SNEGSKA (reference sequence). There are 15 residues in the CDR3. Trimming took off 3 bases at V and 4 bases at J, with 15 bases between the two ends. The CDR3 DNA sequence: TGCAGTGCTAGTTCGGACCGGGGGAGCACCGGGGAGCTGTTTTTT. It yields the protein CSASSDRGSTGELFF.

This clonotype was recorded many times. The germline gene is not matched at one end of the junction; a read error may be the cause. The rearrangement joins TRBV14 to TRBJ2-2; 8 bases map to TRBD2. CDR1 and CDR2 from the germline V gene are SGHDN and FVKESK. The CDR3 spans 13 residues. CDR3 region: CATSGSLTGELFF. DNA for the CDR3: TGTGCCACCAGCGGGAGCTTGACCGGGGAGCTGTTTTTT.

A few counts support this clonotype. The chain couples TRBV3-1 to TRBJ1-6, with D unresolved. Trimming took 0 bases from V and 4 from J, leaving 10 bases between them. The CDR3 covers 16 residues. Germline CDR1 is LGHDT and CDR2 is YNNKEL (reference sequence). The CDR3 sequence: CASSQDPTSYNSPLHF. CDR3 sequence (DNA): TGTGCCAGCAGCCAAGATCCGACATCTTATAATTCACCCCTCCACTTT.

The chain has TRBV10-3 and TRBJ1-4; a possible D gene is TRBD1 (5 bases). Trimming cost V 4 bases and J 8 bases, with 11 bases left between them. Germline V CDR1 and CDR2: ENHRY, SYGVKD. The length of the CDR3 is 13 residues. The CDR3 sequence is CAISAGGTEKLFF. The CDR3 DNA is TGTGCCATCAGTGCGGGAGGGACCGAAAAACTGTTTTTT.

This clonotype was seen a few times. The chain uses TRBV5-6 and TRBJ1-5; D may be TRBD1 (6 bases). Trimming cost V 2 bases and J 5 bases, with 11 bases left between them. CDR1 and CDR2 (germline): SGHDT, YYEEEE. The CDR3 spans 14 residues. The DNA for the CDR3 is TGTGCCAGCAGCTTACAGGGAGCCTATCAGCCCCAGCATTTT. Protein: CASSLQGAYQPQHF.

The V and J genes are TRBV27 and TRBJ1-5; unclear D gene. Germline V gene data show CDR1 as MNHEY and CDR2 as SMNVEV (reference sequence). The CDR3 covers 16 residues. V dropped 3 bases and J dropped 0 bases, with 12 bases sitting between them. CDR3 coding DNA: TGTGCCAGCAGTTTTTCGTCAGAAGTTAGCAATCAGCCCCAGCATTTT. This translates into CASSFSSEVSNQPQHF.

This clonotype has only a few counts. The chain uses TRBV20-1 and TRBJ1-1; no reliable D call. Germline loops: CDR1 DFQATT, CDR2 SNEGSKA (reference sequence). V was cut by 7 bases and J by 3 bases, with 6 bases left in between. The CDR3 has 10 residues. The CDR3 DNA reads TGCAGTGGGACGGACACTGAAGCTTTCTTT. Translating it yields CSGTDTEAFF.

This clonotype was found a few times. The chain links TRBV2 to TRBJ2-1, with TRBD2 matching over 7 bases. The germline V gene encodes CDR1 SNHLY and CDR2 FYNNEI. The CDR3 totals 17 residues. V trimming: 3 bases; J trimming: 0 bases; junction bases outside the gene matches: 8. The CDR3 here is CASSEVLGGSSYNEQFF. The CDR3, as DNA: TGTGCCAGCAGTGAGGTTCTGGGCGGGAGCTCCTACAATGAGCAGTTCTTC.

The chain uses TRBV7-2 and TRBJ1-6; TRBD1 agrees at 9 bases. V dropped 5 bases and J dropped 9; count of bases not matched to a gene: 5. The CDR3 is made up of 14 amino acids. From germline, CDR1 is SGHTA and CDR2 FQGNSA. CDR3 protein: CASSPGQGSSPLHF. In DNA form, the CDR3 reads TGTGCCAGCAGCCCCGGACAGGGGAGTTCACCCCTCCACTTT.

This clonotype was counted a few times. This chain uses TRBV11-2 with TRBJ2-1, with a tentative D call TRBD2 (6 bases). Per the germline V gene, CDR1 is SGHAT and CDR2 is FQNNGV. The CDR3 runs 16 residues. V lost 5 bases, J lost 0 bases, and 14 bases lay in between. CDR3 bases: TGTGCCAGCAGCAAAGGGTCCGGGAGCTCCTACAATGAGCAGTTCTTC. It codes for CASSKGSGSSYNEQFF.

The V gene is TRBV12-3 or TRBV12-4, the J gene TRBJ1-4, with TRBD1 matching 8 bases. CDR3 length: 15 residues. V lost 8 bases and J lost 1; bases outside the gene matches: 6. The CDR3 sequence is CASRQGLITNEKLFF. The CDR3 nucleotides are TGTGCCAGCCGACAGGGGTTAATAACTAATGAAAAACTGTTTTTT.

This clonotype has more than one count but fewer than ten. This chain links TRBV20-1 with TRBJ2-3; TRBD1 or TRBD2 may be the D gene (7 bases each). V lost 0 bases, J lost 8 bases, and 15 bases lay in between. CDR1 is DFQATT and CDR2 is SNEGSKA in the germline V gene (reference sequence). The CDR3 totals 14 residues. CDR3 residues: CSARDQGGHATQYF. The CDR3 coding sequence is TGCAGTGCTAGAGATCAGGGGGGGCATGCTACGCAGTATTTT.

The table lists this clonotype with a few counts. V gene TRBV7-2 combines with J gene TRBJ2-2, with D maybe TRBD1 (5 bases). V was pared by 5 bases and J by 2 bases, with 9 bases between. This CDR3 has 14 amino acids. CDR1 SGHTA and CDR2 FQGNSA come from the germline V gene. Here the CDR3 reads CASSPGINTGELFF. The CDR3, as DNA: TGTGCCAGCAGCCCAGGGATTAACACCGGGGAGCTGTTTTTT.

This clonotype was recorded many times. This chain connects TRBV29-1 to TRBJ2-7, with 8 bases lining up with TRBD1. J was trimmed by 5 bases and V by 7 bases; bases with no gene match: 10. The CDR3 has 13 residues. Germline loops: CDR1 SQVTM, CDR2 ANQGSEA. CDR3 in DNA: TGCAGCGCCACCGGGACAGGTGACCACGAGCAGTACTTC. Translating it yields CSATGTGDHEQYF.

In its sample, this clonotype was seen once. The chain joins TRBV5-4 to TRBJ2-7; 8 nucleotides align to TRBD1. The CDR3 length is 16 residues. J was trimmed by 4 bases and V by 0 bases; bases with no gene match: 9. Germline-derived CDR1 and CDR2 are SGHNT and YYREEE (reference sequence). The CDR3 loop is CASSLAGAGGKYEQYF. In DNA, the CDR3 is TGTGCCAGCAGCTTGGCCGGCGCAGGGGGCAAGTACGAGCAGTACTTC.

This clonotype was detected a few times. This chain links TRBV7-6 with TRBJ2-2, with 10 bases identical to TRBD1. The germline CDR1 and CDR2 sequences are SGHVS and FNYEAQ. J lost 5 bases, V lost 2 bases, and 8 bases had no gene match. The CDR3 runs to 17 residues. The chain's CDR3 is CASSLTGQGLGTGELFF. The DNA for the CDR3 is TGTGCCAGCAGCTTAACGGGACAGGGGCTGGGGACCGGGGAGCTGTTTTTT.

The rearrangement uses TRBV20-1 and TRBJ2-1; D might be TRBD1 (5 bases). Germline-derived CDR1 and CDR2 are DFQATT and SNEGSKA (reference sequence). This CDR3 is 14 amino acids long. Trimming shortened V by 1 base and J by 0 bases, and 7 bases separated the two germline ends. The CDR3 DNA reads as TGCAGTGCTAGAGGGGGCGCCTCCTACAATGAGCAGTTCTTC. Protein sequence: CSARGGASYNEQFF.

Written as DNA, the CDR3 is TGTGCCAGCAGAAGACAGGGGTCTGGGGGCACTGAAGCTTTCTTT. As protein: CASRRQGSGGTEAFF. The rearrangement uses TRBV2 and TRBJ1-1; 8 bases line up with TRBD1. This CDR3 is built from 15 residues. The junction had 10 bases not matched to a gene; V was cut back by 6 bases and J by 4 bases. Germline CDR1 reads SNHLY; CDR2 reads FYNNEI.